These 20 T cell receptor beta chains were sequenced from one sample in a study of radiation and T cells in renal cell carcinoma. This sample's time point: blood 4 weeks post-SBRT, at nephrectomy. The treatment was: 15 Gy SBRT to primary tumor, nephrectomy 4 weeks later. This table comes from immunoSEQ multiplex PCR, and its TCRdb copy is limited to in-frame clones, with some not included. The sample yields about 170,000 clones, about 85% seen once. This sample comprised blood, obtained from a patient whose treatment included radiotherapy and nephrectomy. These receptors all stem from a woman aged 50 to 65 with renal cell carcinoma.

V usage is TRBV19 and J usage is TRBJ1-4; D ambiguous. The germline V and J ends were trimmed by 9 bases and 1 base, with 15 bases remaining between them. Per the germline V gene, CDR1 is LNHDA and CDR2 is SQIVND (reference sequence). The CDR3 is made up of 15 amino acids. The chain's CDR3 is CASRPGEGTNEKLFF. CDR3 in DNA: TGTGCCAGCAGACCTGGGGAGGGAACTAATGAAAAACTGTTTTTT. The entire variable domain, with the rest obtained from reference TRBV19 and TRBJ1-4, is as follows: DGGITQSPKYLFRKEGQNVTLSCEQNLNHDAMYWYRQDPGQGLRLIYYSQIVNDFQKGDIAEGYSVSREKKESFPLTVTSAQKNPTAFYLCASRPGEGTNEKLFFGSGTQLSVL.

The chain employs TRBV7-2 and TRBJ2-1, with 8 bases fitting TRBD2. From germline, CDR1 is SGHTA and CDR2 FQGNSA. V gave up 8 bases and J gave up 2 bases; unmatched junction bases: 8. The CDR3 totals 15 residues. CDR3: CASRSGRGAYNEQFF. The CDR3 nucleotides are TGTGCCAGCCGCTCCGGGCGGGGGGCCTACAATGAGCAGTTCTTC.

The chain is built from TRBV7-2 and TRBJ2-5; D ambiguous. Trimming left V 5 bases short and J 1 base short, with 5 bases between. CDR3 length: 12 amino acids. Looked up from germline, CDR1 is SGHTA and CDR2 is FQGNSA. CDR3 residues: CASSLTQETQYF. In DNA, the CDR3 is TGTGCCAGCAGCCTGACCCAAGAGACCCAGTACTTC. Using reference TRBV7-2 and TRBJ2-5 for the parts outside the CDR3, the full variable domain is GAGVSQSPSNKVTEKGKDVELRCDPISGHTALYWYRQSLGQGLEFLIYFQGNSAPDKSGLPSDRFSAERTGGSVSTLTIQRTQQEDSAVYLCASSLTQETQYFGPGTRLLVL.

This chain joins TRBV19 and TRBJ1-1; D perhaps matches TRBD1 (5 bases). Germline V gene sequence: CDR1 LNHDA, CDR2 SQIVND (reference sequence). Between the trimmed V and J ends, which lost 3 bases and 4 bases, there was a span of 9 bases. The CDR3 contains 13 residues. The CDR3 DNA follows: TGTGCCAGTAGTATGGGGGTGAGCACTGAAGCTTTCTTT. Translation gives CASSMGVSTEAFF.

J is TRBJ2-1 and V is TRBV14, with 9 bases aligning to TRBD1. This CDR3 has 13 residues. CDR1 is SGHDN, CDR2 FVKESK, per germline. V lost 4 bases to trimming and J lost 14 bases; unmatched junction nucleotides: 9. This CDR3 reads CASSLQSGQGEFF. The DNA of the CDR3 is TGTGCCAGCAGCCTACAGTCGGGACAGGGCGAGTTCTTC.

This clone was counted ten times or more. This chain links TRBV12-5 with TRBJ1-2; D may be TRBD1 (6 bases). V shed 0 bases and J shed 3 bases, with 11 bases lying between them. The germline V gene encodes CDR1 LGHNT and CDR2 FRNRAP. This CDR3 has 15 residues. The CDR3 reads CASGLVGGADYGYTF. The CDR3 DNA is TGTGCTAGTGGTTTGGTAGGGGGGGCGGACTATGGCTACACCTTC.

This chain joins TRBV5-1 and TRBJ2-5; 10 positions match TRBD2. The CDR3 runs to 17 residues. V shed 4 bases and J 5 bases; nucleotides not matched to a gene: 14. Germline assignment: CDR1 SGHRS and CDR2 YFSETQ. In DNA, the CDR3 is TGCGCCAGCAGCCCGCTGGAGCGGGGGGGCCTTCAGGAGACCCAGTACTTC. Amino acid sequence: CASSPLERGGLQETQYF.

This chain connects TRBV19 to TRBJ1-3; D gene uncertain. V lost 2 bases, J lost 12 bases, and 14 bases lay in between. The CDR3 has 13 amino acids. Looked up from germline, CDR1 is LNHDA and CDR2 is SQIVND (reference sequence). CDR3 sequence (DNA): TGTGCCAGTAGTATACGAAGCAGCCTCCTCATATATTTT. Amino acid sequence: CASSIRSSLLIYF. Variable domain in full (rest from reference TRBV19 and TRBJ1-3): DGGITQSPKYLFRKEGQNVTLSCEQNLNHDAMYWYRQDPGQGLRLIYYSQIVNDFQKGDIAEGYSVSREKKESFPLTVTSAQKNPTAFYLCASSIRSSLLIYFGEGSWLTVV.

This chain uses TRBV19 with TRBJ2-3, with D perhaps matching TRBD2 (5 bases). This CDR3 region has 16 residues. Trimming took off 4 bases at V and 0 bases at J, with 14 bases between the two ends. CDR1 is LNHDA, CDR2 SQIVND, per germline (reference sequence). The CDR3, as DNA: TGTGCCAGTAGTACCTATAGCGCTTCTAGCACAGATACGCAGTATTTT. It specifies CASSTYSASSTDTQYF.

The rearrangement uses TRBV10-3 and TRBJ2-5; 8 positions match TRBD2. J gave up 5 bases and V 8 bases, and 10 bases lay outside the gene matches. The germline gives CDR1 ENHRY, CDR2 SYGVKD. This CDR3 spans 14 amino acids. The chain's CDR3 is CAISSAGGEETQYF. CDR3 sequence (DNA): TGTGCCATCTCCTCCGCGGGGGGAGAGGAGACCCAGTACTTC.

The gene calls are TRBV19 and TRBJ1-3; D gene unclear. The CDR3 is made up of 15 amino acids. V shed 5 bases and J shed 0 bases, with 11 bases lying between them. Germline V gives CDR1 LNHDA, CDR2 SQIVND (reference sequence). The chain's CDR3 is CASSSGSFSGNTIYF. CDR3 sequence (DNA): TGTGCCAGTAGTTCGGGTTCCTTCTCTGGAAACACCATATATTTT.

In DNA, the CDR3 is TGCAGCGTTGGCGGAACTATCAATGGCTACACCTTC. Translated: CSVGGTINGYTF. The chain employs TRBV29-1 and TRBJ1-2; no definite D call. V shed 4 bases and J shed 6 bases, with 12 bases lying between them. The length of the CDR3 is 12 residues. Germline lookup yields CDR1 SQVTM and CDR2 ANQGSEA.

A single count supports this clone. The V and J genes are TRBV11-2 and TRBJ1-1; D uncertain. V was pared by 1 base and J by 1 base, with 4 bases between. The CDR3 is 13 amino acids. Germline loops: CDR1 SGHAT, CDR2 FQNNGV. The CDR3 spells CASSLVGNTEAFF. In DNA form, the CDR3 reads TGTGCCAGCAGCTTAGTTGGGAACACTGAAGCTTTCTTT.

CDR3 nucleotide sequence: TGCAGCGGGTGGGACAGGGGTACCTACGAGCAGTACTTC. This gives the protein CSGWDRGTYEQYF. V is TRBV29-1 and J is TRBJ2-7, with 10 positions matching TRBD1. CDR1 is SQVTM, CDR2 ANQGSEA, per germline. The CDR3 consists of 13 residues. V lost 7 bases and J lost 2; bases outside the gene matches: 5.

J is TRBJ1-4 and V is TRBV7-6, with 7 bases matching TRBD1. Per the germline V gene, CDR1 is SGHVS and CDR2 is FNYEAQ. The V segment lost 5 bases and the J segment 6 bases; nucleotides outside the gene matches: 6. CDR3 size: 14 residues. The CDR3 DNA reads TGTGCCAGCAGCCCCCGGGACAGAGATGAAAAACTGTTTTTT. Its translation is CASSPRDRDEKLFF.

The V gene is TRBV25-1, the J gene TRBJ2-7; perhaps TRBD2 as D (6 bases). V was cut by 6 bases and J by 4 bases, with 16 bases left in between. The CDR3 is made up of 14 amino acids. CDR1 and CDR2 from the germline V gene are MGHDK and SYGVNS. This CDR3 reads CASSIGRGWYEQYF. CDR3 DNA sequence: TGTGCCAGCAGCATCGGTCGGGGGTGGTACGAGCAGTACTTC.

The chain is built from TRBV6-6 and TRBJ2-1; no clear D gene. There are 14 residues in the CDR3. The germline CDR1 and CDR2 sequences are MNHNY and SVGAGI (reference sequence). The V end was cut by 0 bases, the J end by 6 bases, with 9 bases between. For the CDR3, the DNA is TGTGCCAGCAGTTACTCGACCCCGGGCAATGAGCAGTTCTTC. Residues: CASSYSTPGNEQFF.

This chain links TRBV15 with TRBJ1-1; D gene unclear. Between the trimmed V and J ends, which lost 3 bases and 4 bases, there was a span of 15 bases. The CDR3 covers 15 residues. From germline, CDR1 is LNHNV and CDR2 YYDKDF (reference sequence). The CDR3 reads CATSSDTGLITEAFF. CDR3 coding DNA: TGTGCCACCAGCAGTGACACCGGCCTGATCACTGAAGCTTTCTTT.

This chain connects TRBV7-9 to TRBJ1-1, with D perhaps TRBD1 (5 bases). Deletions cut 3 bases from V and 4 bases from J, with 15 bases between. Germline V gives CDR1 SEHNR, CDR2 FQNEAQ (reference sequence). CDR3 length equals 15 residues. CDR3 in DNA: TGTGCCAGCAGCTTTCTCGGGCGTGGGGGCACTGAAGCTTTCTTT. It codes for CASSFLGRGGTEAFF.

This sequence joins TRBV18 and TRBJ2-3; D is perhaps TRBD1 (5 bases). Trimming pared 0 bases from V and 5 bases from J, leaving 12 bases between. This CDR3 has 15 amino acids. Germline CDR1 is KGHSH and CDR2 is LQKENI. CDR3 sequence reads: CASSPPSGRGDTQYF. The CDR3 region has the DNA TGTGCCAGCTCACCACCGTCAGGGCGAGGAGATACGCAGTATTTT.